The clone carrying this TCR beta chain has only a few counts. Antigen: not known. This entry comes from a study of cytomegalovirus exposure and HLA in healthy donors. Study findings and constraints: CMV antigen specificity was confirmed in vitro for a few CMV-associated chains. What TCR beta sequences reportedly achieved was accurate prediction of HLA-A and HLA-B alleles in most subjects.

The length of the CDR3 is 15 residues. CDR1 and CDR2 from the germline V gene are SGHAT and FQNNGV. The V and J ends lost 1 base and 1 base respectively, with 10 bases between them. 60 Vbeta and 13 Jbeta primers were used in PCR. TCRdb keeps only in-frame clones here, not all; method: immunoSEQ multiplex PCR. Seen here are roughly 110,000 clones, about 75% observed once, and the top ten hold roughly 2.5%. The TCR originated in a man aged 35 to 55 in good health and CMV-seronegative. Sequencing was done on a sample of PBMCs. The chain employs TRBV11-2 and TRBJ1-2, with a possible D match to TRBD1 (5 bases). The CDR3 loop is CASSLVVGDNYGYTF. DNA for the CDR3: TGTGCCAGCAGCTTAGTGGTAGGGGATAACTATGGCTACACCTTC.